These T cell receptor beta chains were read from a single sample in a study of cytomegalovirus exposure and HLA in healthy donors. Sequencing used immunoSEQ multiplex PCR; TCRdb keeps in-frame clones, though not all of them. This table holds about 150,000 clones, about four fifths found once. The sample taken for sequencing was PBMCs. The receptors shown here come from a man between 18 and 35 years old in good health and CMV-seronegative. Each CDR3 is given with its conserved first and last residue. D genes are given only for firm matches. Clone size appears in some rows only: once, few, many, or a class for an expanded clone.

TRBV12-5	TRBJ2-1	.	.	TGTGCTAGTGGAGGGGACACGTTCTCCTACAATGAGCAGTTCTTC	CASGGDTFSYNEQFF
TRBV5-4	TRBJ1-1	few	TRBD1	TGTGCCAGCAGCTCCGCACAGGGGGCGTACACTGAAGCTTTCTTT	CASSSAQGAYTEAFF
TRBV27	TRBJ2-7	.	TRBD1	TGTGCCAGCAGTCATACAGGGGTAGACGAGCAGTACTTC	CASSHTGVDEQYF
TRBV19	TRBJ2-3	.	.	TGTGCCAGTAGTATAGCCCAGAAGAGGACAGATACGCAGTATTTT	CASSIAQKRTDTQYF
TRBV6-5	TRBJ2-7	.	.	TGTGCCAGCAGTTACTCCGGGGAATCCTACGAACAGTACTTC	CASSYSGESYEQYF
TRBV6-4	TRBJ2-3	.	.	TGTGCCAGCAGCTCCATCTTAGCAGATACGCAGTATTTT	CASSSILADTQYF
TRBV7-2	TRBJ2-5	.	.	TGTGCCAGCAGCTGGGACTCCCAGCTGGGAGAGACCCAGTACTTC	CASSWDSQLGETQYF
TRBV28	TRBJ1-2	few	TRBD1	TGTGCCAGCTTGGACAGGGGGCCTACCGGGCACTATGGCTACACCTTC	CASLDRGPTGHYGYTF
TRBV6-1	TRBJ2-1	.	TRBD2	TGTGCCAGCAGTGAGGGAGCGGGGGGGCCCCATGAGCAGTTCTTC	CASSEGAGGPHEQFF
TRBV5-1	TRBJ2-7	.	TRBD2	TGCGCCAGCAGCTTGGGTCTAGCGGGGGGCACCTACGAGCAGTACTTC	CASSLGLAGGTYEQYF
TRBV4-1	TRBJ1-1	.	.	TGCGCCAGCAGCCAAGATTACGGCGCCGGGGCTTTCTTT	CASSQDYGAGAFF